The entry that follows covers one T cell receptor beta chain sequence. Its antigen is currently unknown. The entry originates in a study of OX40 agonist ivuxolimab in advanced cancers. Study at large: Patients in the trial were receiving intravenous ivuxolimab every 2 weeks, at doses of 0.01 to 10 mg/kg. Antecedent anti-PD-1, anti-PD-L1 or anti-CTLA-4 therapy was permissible, with about 39% having received some.

V gave up 3 bases and J gave up 8 bases, with 17 bases separating them. Looked up from germline, CDR1 is LNHNV and CDR2 is YYDKDF (reference sequence). The CDR3 length is 16 residues. Study-level points and caveats: Both CD4+ and CD8+ T cell populations in blood had undergone clonal expansion by week 6 at 0.1 to 3.0 mg/kg. The investigators did not determine what antigen specificity the expanded peripheral T cells had.

Profiled with immunoSEQ multiplex PCR; TCRdb holds only in-frame clones, not every one. The table shows tens of thousands of clones, with roughly 93% occurring only once. The sample was CD4+ or CD8+ T cells sorted from blood, taken in a trial of the OX40 agonist ivuxolimab. The receptor was derived from an adult with an advanced solid tumor such as melanoma, head and neck, liver or kidney cancer. The chain carries TRBV15 and TRBJ1-6; D is unclear. This CDR3 is CATSRAGTPGDSPLHF. In DNA form, the CDR3 reads TGTGCCACCAGCAGGGCGGGAACCCCGGGCGATTCACCCCTCCACTTT.